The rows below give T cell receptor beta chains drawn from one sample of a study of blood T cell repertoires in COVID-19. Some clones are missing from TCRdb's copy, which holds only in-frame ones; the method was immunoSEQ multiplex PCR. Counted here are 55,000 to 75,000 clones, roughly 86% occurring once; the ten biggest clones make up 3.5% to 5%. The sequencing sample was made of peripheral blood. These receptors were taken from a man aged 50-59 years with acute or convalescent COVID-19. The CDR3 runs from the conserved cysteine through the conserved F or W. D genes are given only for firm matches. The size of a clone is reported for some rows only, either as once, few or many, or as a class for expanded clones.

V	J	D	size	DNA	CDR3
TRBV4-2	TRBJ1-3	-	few	TGTGCCAGCAGCCCGCGCCGGGGGGCGAGCTCTGGAAACACCATATATTTT	CASSPRRGASSGNTIYF
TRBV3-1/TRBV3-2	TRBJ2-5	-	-	TGTGCCAGCAGCCAGATGGACTCGACGGAGACCCAGTACTTC	CASSQMDSTETQYF
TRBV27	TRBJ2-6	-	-	TGTGCCAGCAGGGCGGGACTTCGCTCTGGGGCCAACGTCCTGACTTTC	CASRAGLRSGANVLTF
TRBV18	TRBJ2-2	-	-	TGTGCCAGCTCACCATCACAGCCCCCCGGGGAGCTGTTTTTT	CASSPSQPPGELFF
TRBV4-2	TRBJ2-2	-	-	TGTGCCAGCAGGCTGGGGGAGGAGACCGGGGAGCTGTTTTTT	CASRLGEETGELFF
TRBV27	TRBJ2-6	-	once	TGTGCCAGCAATTCCCTCCGACAGGATGTCTACTCTGGGGCCAACGTCCTGACTTTC	CASNSLRQDVYSGANVLTF
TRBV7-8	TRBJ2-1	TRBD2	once	TGTGCCAGCAGCTTAGTTGCTAGCGGGAGCTCCTACAATGAGCAGTTCTTC	CASSLVASGSSYNEQFF
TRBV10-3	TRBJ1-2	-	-	TGTGCCATCAGGTACTCCGGGACAATTAATGGCTACACCTTC	CAIRYSGTINGYTF
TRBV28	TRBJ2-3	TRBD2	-	TGTGCCAGCAGTCCCGGGACTAGCGGGAGGGTTAACACAGATACGCAGTATTTT	CASSPGTSGRVNTDTQYF
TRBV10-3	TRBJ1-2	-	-	TGTGCCATCAGTGAGTCGCTAGACTATGGCTACACCTTC	CAISESLDYGYTF
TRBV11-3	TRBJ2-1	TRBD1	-	TGTGCCAGCAGCCCCCGGACAGGTTGGAACGACAATGAGCAGTTCTTC	CASSPRTGWNDNEQFF
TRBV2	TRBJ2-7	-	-	TGTGCCACTCTAGCGTCCTCCTACGAGCAGTACTTC	CATLASSYEQYF
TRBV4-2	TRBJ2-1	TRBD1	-	TGTGCCAGCAGCCTCCGCCCGGCAGGGGGCTCTAACAATGAGCAGTTCTTC	CASSLRPAGGSNNEQFF
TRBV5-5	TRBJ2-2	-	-	TGTGCCAGCAGCCAAAGGAGGGCCGCGAACACCGGGGAGCTGTTTTTT	CASSQRRAANTGELFF
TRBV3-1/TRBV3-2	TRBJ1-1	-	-	TGTGCCAGCAGCCAAGGGAACAGAGCCGGAGAAGCTTTCTTT	CASSQGNRAGEAFF
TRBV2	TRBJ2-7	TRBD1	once	TGTGCCAGCAGCCAGGGGGGACAGGGCTACGAGCAGTACTTC	CASSQGGQGYEQYF
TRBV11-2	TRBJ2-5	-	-	TGTGCCAGCAGCTTAGATTGGTGGGGGCAGGGGGAGACCCAGTACTTC	CASSLDWWGQGETQYF
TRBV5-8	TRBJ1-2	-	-	TGTGCCAGCAGCTTCTCAGGGGAAGACTATGGCTACACCTTC	CASSFSGEDYGYTF
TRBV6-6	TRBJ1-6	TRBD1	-	TGTGCCAGCAGTCGTCCGGGACAGGGGCGAAATAATTCACCCCTCCACTTT	CASSRPGQGRNNSPLHF
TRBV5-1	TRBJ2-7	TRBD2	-	TGCGCCAGCAGCTGGACTAGCGGGGGTGCAAGCTCCTACGAGCAGTACTTC	CASSWTSGGASSYEQYF
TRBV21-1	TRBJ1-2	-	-	TGTGCCAGCAATGCTGAAAGACACTTATATGGCTACACCTTC	CASNAERHLYGYTF
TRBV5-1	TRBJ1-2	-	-	TGCGCCAGCAGCTTGGAAAGAGGTTCGAACTATGGCTACACCTTC	CASSLERGSNYGYTF
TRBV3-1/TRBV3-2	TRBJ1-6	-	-	TGTGCCAGCAGCCTCCAACAGGGAAATAATTCACCCCTCCACTTT	CASSLQQGNNSPLHF
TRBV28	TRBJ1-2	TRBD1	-	TGTGCCAGCAGTACACACAGGGGAAGGGACTATGGCTACACCTTC	CASSTHRGRDYGYTF
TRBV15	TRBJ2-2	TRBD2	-	TGTGCCACCAGCAGAGATTCCGCGGGAGGATCCGGGGAGCTGTTTTTT	CATSRDSAGGSGELFF
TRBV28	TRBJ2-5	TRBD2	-	TGTGCCAGCAGGGTCCCTAGCGGGAGTGGGGAGACCCAGTACTTC	CASRVPSGSGETQYF
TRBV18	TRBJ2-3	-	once	TGTGCCAGCTCACCACTCTCCTCAGGGTTTACAGATACGCAGTATTTT	CASSPLSSGFTDTQYF
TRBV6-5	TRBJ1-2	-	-	TGTGCCAGCCTCCCTAGGGGCGCGTCTTGGGGCTACACCTTC	CASLPRGASWGYTF
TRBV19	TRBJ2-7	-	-	TGTGCCAGTAGTCGGTTGGTATCGGCAGGCTCCTACGAGCAGTACTTC	CASSRLVSAGSYEQYF
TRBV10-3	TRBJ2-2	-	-	TGTGCCATCAGTGAGTCCAGAGACAGGCCTTCGAACACCGGGGAGCTGTTTTTT	CAISESRDRPSNTGELFF
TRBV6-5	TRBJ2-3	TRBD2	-	TGTGCCAGCAGTTACTGGACGGGAGGGCCGGGAGATACGCAGTATTTT	CASSYWTGGPGDTQYF
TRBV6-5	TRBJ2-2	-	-	TGTGCCAGCAGCAGGAACACCGGGGAGCTGTTTTTT	CASSRNTGELFF
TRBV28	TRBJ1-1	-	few	TGTGCCAGCAGTTTGGCAGGGGTCCGCACTGAAGCTTTCTTT	CASSLAGVRTEAFF
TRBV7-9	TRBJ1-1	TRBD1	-	TGTGCCAGCAGCTGGGGACAGGGGTTCACTGAAGCTTTCTTT	CASSWGQGFTEAFF
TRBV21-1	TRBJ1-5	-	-	TGTGCCAGCAGCACCGAGGCGACCACCAATCAGCCCCAGCATTTT	CASSTEATTNQPQHF
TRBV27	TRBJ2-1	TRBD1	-	TGTGCCAGCAGTTTGGGACAGGGGCCTTACAATGAGCAGTTCTTC	CASSLGQGPYNEQFF
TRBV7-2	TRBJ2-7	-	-	TGTGCCAGCAGCTTAGAGGGGGGGGCTTTCTACGAGCAGTACTTC	CASSLEGGAFYEQYF
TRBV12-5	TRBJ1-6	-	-	TGTGCTAGTGGCCGGGATCTGGTGAATTCACCCCTCCACTTT	CASGRDLVNSPLHF
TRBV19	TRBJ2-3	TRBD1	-	TGTGCCAGTACGGGACAGTGGGATACGCAGTATTTT	CASTGQWDTQYF
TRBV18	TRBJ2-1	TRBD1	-	TGTGCCAGCTCACCGATGCCGGGACAGGGGGCATACAATGAGCAGTTCTTC	CASSPMPGQGAYNEQFF
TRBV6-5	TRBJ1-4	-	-	TGTGCCAGCAGCCGACTAGCCGCAACTAATGAAAAACTGTTTTTT	CASSRLAATNEKLFF
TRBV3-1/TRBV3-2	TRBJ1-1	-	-	TGTGCCAGCAGCCAAGGCGGGCAAAGGGACACTGAAGCTTTCTTT	CASSQGGQRDTEAFF
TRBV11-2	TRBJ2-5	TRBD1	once	TGTGCCAGCAGATTAAGTACAGGGGGACAAGAGACCCAGTACTTC	CASRLSTGGQETQYF
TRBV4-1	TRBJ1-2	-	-	TGCGCCAGCAGCCAAGAATGGGGAGCCGGGACACCGCCTATTGGCTACACCTTC	CASSQEWGAGTPPIGYTF
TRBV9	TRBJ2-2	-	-	TGTGCCAGCAGCGTCCTCACCGGGGAGCTGTTTTTT	CASSVLTGELFF
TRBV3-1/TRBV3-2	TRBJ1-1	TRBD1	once	TGTGCCAGCAGCCAGGCCTTAGACAGGGTGATGGAAGCTTTCTTT	CASSQALDRVMEAFF
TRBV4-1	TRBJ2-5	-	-	TGCGCCAGCAGCCACCCTGGGGCGGGATTAGAGACCCAGTACTTC	CASSHPGAGLETQYF
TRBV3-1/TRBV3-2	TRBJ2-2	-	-	TGTGCCAGCAGCCAAGATCGACTAGTGGGGGAGCTGTTTTTT	CASSQDRLVGELFF
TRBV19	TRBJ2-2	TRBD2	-	TGTGCCAGTAGTACGGGGACTAGCGGGAGTGACACCGGGGAGCTGTTTTTT	CASSTGTSGSDTGELFF
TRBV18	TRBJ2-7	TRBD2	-	TGTGCCAGCTCACCATCTGTGCGACTAGCGGGGGACTCCTACGAGCAGTACTTC	CASSPSVRLAGDSYEQYF
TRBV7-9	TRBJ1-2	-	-	TGTGCCAGCAGCTTAGACCCCGGGAATAACTATGGCTACACCTTC	CASSLDPGNNYGYTF
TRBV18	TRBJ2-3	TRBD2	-	TGTGCCAGCTCACCACGCGGGGGGGTGACAGATACGCAGTATTTT	CASSPRGGVTDTQYF
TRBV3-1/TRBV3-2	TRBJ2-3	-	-	TGTGCCAGCAGCCGAGACTCCCTTCCCTATTTT	CASSRDSLPYF
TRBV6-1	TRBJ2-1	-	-	TGTGCCAGCAGTGAAGTGTCTAGCTACAATGAGCAGTTCTTC	CASSEVSSYNEQFF